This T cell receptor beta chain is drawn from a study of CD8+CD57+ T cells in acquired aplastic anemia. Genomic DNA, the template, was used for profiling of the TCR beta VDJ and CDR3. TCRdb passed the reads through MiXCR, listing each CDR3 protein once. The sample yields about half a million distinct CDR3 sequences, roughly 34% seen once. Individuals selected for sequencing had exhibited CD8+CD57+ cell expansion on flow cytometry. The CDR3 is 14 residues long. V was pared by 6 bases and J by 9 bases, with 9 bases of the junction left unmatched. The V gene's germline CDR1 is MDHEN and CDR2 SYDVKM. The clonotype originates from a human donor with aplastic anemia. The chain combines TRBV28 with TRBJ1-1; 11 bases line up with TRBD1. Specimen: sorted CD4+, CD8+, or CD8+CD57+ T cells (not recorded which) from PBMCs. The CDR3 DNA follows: TGTGCCAGCAGGCCGGGTTCGGACAGGGGGCAAGCTTTCTTT. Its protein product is CASRPGSDRGQAFF.